The 25 T cell receptor beta chains reported below all come from one sample, sequenced in a study of regulatory T cells in long-lasting Graves disease. Time point of the sample: persistent/refractory GD, antithyroid drugs over 5 years with positive TRAb. Scientists built the TCR library using RNA that was extracted from PBMCs. Combining iRepertoire HTBI primers with Arm-PCR of CDR3 regions, the authors built TCR beta libraries. TCRdb reanalysed the multiplex PCR reads using MiXCR and keeps one entry per CDR3 protein. The sample lists under 450,000 distinct CDR3 sequences, about a quarter occurring once. Sequenced material: peripheral blood mononuclear cells (PBMCs), taken when the disease was refractory, from a patient treated with antithyroid drugs. These receptors came from a female donor with Graves disease.

In this sample, this clonotype turned up many times. The rearrangement joins TRBV7-2 to TRBJ2-5, with no clear D. Looked up from germline, CDR1 is SGHTA and CDR2 is FQGNSA. The CDR3 spans 12 residues. Trimming shortened V by 3 bases and J by 1 base, and 3 bases separated the two germline ends. The CDR3 DNA follows: TGTGCCAGCAGCTTGGTCCAAGAGACCCAGTACTTC. This sequence encodes CASSLVQETQYF.

This clonotype has a handful of counts. The chain recombines TRBV7-9 with TRBJ2-3; 7 nucleotides agree with TRBD1. This CDR3 comprises 15 residues. With 5 bases clipped from V and 0 bases from J, the junction kept 5 bases outside the gene matches. Germline V gene data show CDR1 as SEHNR and CDR2 as FQNEAQ (reference sequence). CDR3 DNA: TGTGCCAGCAGCCCCCCCAGGGGGAGCACAGATACGCAGTATTTT. It translates to CASSPPRGSTDTQYF.

This clonotype was observed a few times. The J gene is TRBJ2-6, the V gene TRBV4-3, with 10 bases identical to TRBD1. V dropped 0 bases and J dropped 5; count of bases not matched to a gene: 7. Germline V lookup: CDR1 LGHNA, CDR2 YSLEER. The CDR3 has 18 residues. CDR3 protein: CASSQEVQTGGWANVLTF. CDR3 nucleotide sequence: TGCGCCAGCAGCCAAGAGGTACAGACAGGGGGCTGGGCCAACGTCCTGACTTTC.

This clonotype was seen many times. V is TRBV6-1 and J is TRBJ2-6, with 9 bases that match TRBD2. V lost 8 bases, J lost 3 bases, and 11 bases stayed unmatched. The CDR3 has 17 amino acids. The V gene's germline CDR1 is MNHNS and CDR2 SASEGT. This CDR3 reads CASRRVTSGGGANVLTF. The DNA of the CDR3 is TGTGCCAGCCGACGGGTGACTAGCGGTGGTGGGGCCAACGTCCTGACTTTC.

This clonotype was seen more than once but under ten times. The chain uses TRBV9 and TRBJ2-2, with TRBD2 matching over 10 bases. This CDR3 spans 18 amino acids. Germline V lookup: CDR1 SGDLS, CDR2 YYNGEE. Trimming removed 0 bases from V and 4 bases from J; junction bases left unmatched: 9. CDR3: CASSVAASGSRSTGELFF. The CDR3 DNA reads as TGTGCCAGCAGCGTAGCGGCTAGCGGGAGTAGGAGCACCGGGGAGCTGTTTTTT.

This clonotype was observed many times. The V and J genes are TRBV6-1 and TRBJ2-7; maybe TRBD1 (5 bases). Germline V gene sequence: CDR1 MNHNS, CDR2 SASEGT. V was clipped by 8 bases and J by 4 bases, with 21 bases between them. This CDR3 has 15 amino acids. DNA of the CDR3: TGTGCCAGCCACCCTAAGGGGTCAGGGTCGTACGAGCAGTACTTC. Translation: CASHPKGSGSYEQYF.

V gene TRBV6-2 or TRBV6-3 combines with J gene TRBJ1-2; 7 bases line up with TRBD1. The V segment lost 6 bases and the J segment 0 bases; nucleotides outside the gene matches: 7. There are 15 residues in the CDR3. Germline V CDR1 and CDR2: MNHEY, SVGEGT. The CDR3 nucleotides read TGTGCCAGCAGCTCAACCGGGACAGCTAACTATGGCTACACCTTC. Translating it yields CASSSTGTANYGYTF.

This clonotype has only a few counts. The genes are TRBV30 and TRBJ2-3; D not resolved. This CDR3 is 12 amino acids long. Germline V gene sequence: CDR1 GTSNPN, CDR2 SVGIG (reference sequence). V lost 0 bases, J lost 6 bases, and 7 bases lay in between. CDR3 coding DNA: TGTGCCTGGAGTGTGCCCCCTGATACGCAGTATTTT. This codes for CAWSVPPDTQYF.

This clonotype has ten or more counts. The chain recombines TRBV20-1 with TRBJ1-4; weak D call: TRBD1 (5 bases). Trimming left V 5 bases short and J 7 bases short, with 20 bases between. Germline lookup yields CDR1 DFQATT and CDR2 SNEGSKA (reference sequence). The CDR3 consists of 15 residues. The CDR3 DNA sequence: TGCAGTGCTTGGTTGAGGTGGGGGATCAGTGAAAAACTGTTTTTT. It encodes CSAWLRWGISEKLFF.

This rearrangement joins TRBV6-1 to TRBJ2-7; a possible D gene is TRBD2 (5 bases). Per the germline V gene, CDR1 is MNHNS and CDR2 is SASEGT. Between the trimmed V and J ends, which lost 6 bases and 4 bases, there was a span of 13 bases. The CDR3 has 13 amino acids. The CDR3 loop is CASRPTGTYEQYF. CDR3 DNA sequence: TGTGCCAGCAGACCCACGGGAACTTACGAGCAGTACTTC.

The rearrangement links TRBV7-2 to TRBJ2-7; TRBD2 agrees at 8 bases. Germline CDR1 is SGHTA and CDR2 is FQGNSA. V shed 5 bases and J 2 bases; nucleotides not matched to a gene: 8. The CDR3 is made up of 15 amino acids. Written as DNA, the CDR3 is TGTGCCAGCAGCCGCGGGAGCGGGGGTACCTACGAGCAGTACTTC. As protein: CASSRGSGGTYEQYF.

The table lists this clonotype with a few counts. CDR3 region: CASSLTSTNQPQHF. In DNA form, the CDR3 reads TGTGCCAGCAGTCTGACCTCAACAAATCAGCCCCAGCATTTT. The rearrangement links TRBV6-1 to TRBJ1-5; unclear D gene. The germline gives CDR1 MNHNS, CDR2 SASEGT. V was cut by 5 bases and J by 4 bases, with 12 bases left in between. CDR3 size: 14 residues.

As for this clonotype: One base away lies a much larger clone, so this may be a sequencing read error. The CDR3 nucleotides are TGTGCCAGCACAAGACAGAAGGGCTATGGCTACACCTTC. As protein: CASTRQKGYGYTF. This chain links TRBV28 with TRBJ1-2; D might be TRBD1 (5 bases). Germline assignment: CDR1 MDHEN and CDR2 SYDVKM. The CDR3 is 13 amino acids. Trimming took 7 bases from V and 4 from J, leaving 13 bases between them.

Ten or more counts support this clonotype. The V call is TRBV28, the J call TRBJ2-4, with 7 bases fitting TRBD1. V gave up 6 bases and J gave up 2 bases; unmatched junction bases: 1. This CDR3 is 13 amino acids long. Germline CDR1 reads MDHEN; CDR2 reads SYDVKM. The CDR3 reads CASRRGPKNIQYF. In DNA, the CDR3 is TGTGCCAGCAGGAGGGGGCCCAAAAACATTCAGTACTTC.

In its sample, this clonotype was seen a few times. The chain has TRBV7-8 and TRBJ2-2; TRBD1 matches 8 bases. The CDR3 contains 15 residues. From germline, CDR1 is SGHVS and CDR2 FQNEAQ. With 5 bases clipped from V and 11 bases from J, the junction kept 13 bases outside the gene matches. CDR3 residues: CASSRPDRAYSELFF. The CDR3 DNA reads TGTGCCAGCAGCCGACCGGACAGGGCCTACAGTGAGCTGTTTTTT.

This clonotype was found many times. The chain is built from TRBV12-3 or TRBV12-4 and TRBJ1-4, with a tentative D call TRBD1 (6 bases). This CDR3 is built from 17 residues. Trimming cost V 6 bases and J 5 bases, with 22 bases left between them. For the CDR3, the DNA is TGTGCCAGCAGCCCTAGAAACCTGGACAGTCGGAATGAAAAACTGTTTTTT. Residues: CASSPRNLDSRNEKLFF.

The chain has TRBV20-1 and TRBJ2-3; D is unclear. CDR3 size: 11 residues. CDR1 is DFQATT, CDR2 SNEGSKA, per germline (reference sequence). Deletions cut 3 bases from V and 4 bases from J, with 5 bases between. DNA for the CDR3: TGCAGTGCTAGCTTCCCAGATACGCAGTATTTT. It encodes CSASFPDTQYF.

This rearrangement joins TRBV7-2 to TRBJ2-2; tentative D call: TRBD2 (5 bases). Trimming took 5 bases from V and 6 from J, leaving 13 bases between them. Germline V gene lookup returns CDR1 SGHTA and CDR2 FQGNSA. CDR3 size: 14 residues. The CDR3 nucleotides read TGTGCCAGCAGCCAAAGCGGCGGGTCCGGGGAGCTGTTTTTT. It specifies CASSQSGGSGELFF.

This clonotype was recorded a few times. This chain joins TRBV20-1 and TRBJ2-7; 10 bases are shared with TRBD2. The junction had 8 bases not matched to a gene; V was cut back by 5 bases and J by 4 bases. CDR3 length: 14 amino acids. Looked up from germline, CDR1 is DFQATT and CDR2 is SNEGSKA (reference sequence). The CDR3 bases are TGCAGTGCTGGGTTACTAGCGGGAACTTACGAGCAGTACTTC. This translates into CSAGLLAGTYEQYF.

This clonotype was picked up a small number of times. V and J are TRBV20-1 and TRBJ2-7, with 7 positions matching TRBD2. Germline CDR1 is DFQATT and CDR2 is SNEGSKA (reference sequence). Germline trimming cut 6 bases from V and 1 base from J; bases unmatched to any gene: 12. The CDR3 contains 15 residues. CDR3 nucleotides: TGCAGTGCCGTTGGCCTGAGCGGGGCATCCTACGAGCAGTACTTC. The encoded protein is CSAVGLSGASYEQYF.

Concerning this clonotype: One end of the junction is discordant with germline, which a read error may explain. This chain connects TRBV29-1 to TRBJ1-3; D is uncertain. CDR1 is SQVTM and CDR2 is ANQGSEA in the germline V gene. The CDR3 is made up of 17 amino acids. This CDR3 reads CSVEDLAGTSSGSTIYF. CDR3 bases: TGCAGCGTTGAAGATCTGGCAGGCACGAGCTCTGGAAGCACCATATATTTT.

This clonotype was found many times. CDR3: CASSEIRNQPQHF. In nucleotides, the CDR3 is TGTGCCAGCAGTGAAATAAGAAATCAGCCCCAGCATTTT. This chain joins TRBV2 and TRBJ1-5, with unresolved D. This CDR3 region has 13 residues. Germline values: CDR1 SNHLY, CDR2 FYNNEI. V shed 2 bases and J shed 4 bases, with 6 bases lying between them.

This clonotype occurred a few times. Sequence at one end of the junction differs from germline and may be a read error. The chain carries TRBV5-1 and TRBJ2-7; 7 bases agree with TRBD1. The CDR3 is made up of 12 amino acids. CDR1 is SGHRS and CDR2 is YFSETQ in the germline V gene. CDR3 region: CASSPGTAYKLF. CDR3 coding DNA: TGCGCCAGCAGCCCCGGGACAGCCTACAAATTATTC.

This clonotype has just a few counts. The chain recombines TRBV7-2 with TRBJ2-1; D possibly uses TRBD1 or TRBD2 (6 bases each). From germline, CDR1 is SGHTA and CDR2 FQGNSA. With 1 base removed from V and 6 bases from J, the gap between germline ends came to 16 bases. The CDR3 runs to 16 residues. CDR3 in DNA: TGTGCCAGCAGCTTAGAGGGGGGTTCGTCCGGCAATGAGCAGTTCTTC. Its protein is CASSLEGGSSGNEQFF.

This clonotype was seen ten or more times. The chain joins TRBV6-1 to TRBJ2-7; TRBD1 is a possible D gene (6 bases). V was pared by 6 bases and J by 2 bases, with 14 bases between. The germline V gene encodes CDR1 MNHNS and CDR2 SASEGT. The CDR3 length is 14 residues. CDR3 loop: CASSRGQSTYEQYF. The CDR3 DNA reads TGTGCCAGCAGCCGCGGACAGAGCACCTACGAGCAGTACTTC.